This T cell receptor (beta chain) is from a study of T cell repertoires in cytomegalovirus infection (dated by TCRdb to the late 2010s). Broadly, across the study: Peptide stimulations targeted recently identified HLA-C-restricted CMV epitopes, whose presentation resists viral immunomodulation, together with well-studied HLA-B-restricted epitopes. Because public TCR beta signatures pointed to carriage of CMV infection together with the matching HLA type, the HLA type of each donor mattered for the analysis. The investigation overall reported the following: The ex vivo response was dominated by HLA-C-restricted CMV-specific TCR beta clonotypes, which also provided the single most frequent clonotype in two of eight donors. Cumulative frequency of public TCR beta family members discriminated carriers of CMV infection plus the relevant HLA type in this cohort and an independent approximately 340-donor cohort.

CDR3 length: 13 amino acids, cysteine to phenylalanine. The CDR3 DNA has 39 bases and is translated from base 1. In the germline V gene (reference sequence), CDR1 corresponds to WNHNN and CDR2 to SYGVQD. At the junction V is shortened by 1 base and J by 3 bases, with 7 bases in between. About this clonotype itself: The specificity of this receptor is unknown. No base quality values were provided; no much bigger clone lies one nucleotide off.

The sample was run on an Illumina HiSeq 1500. Clones were called with MiXCR by TCRdb after fastp trimmed the public reads at Q25, and only in-frame beta chains were retained. CDR3 protein sequences are deduplicated, and each keeps its most common genes and DNA. The sample table records fewer than 1,000,000 distinct CDR3 sequences; about a third of these occur just once. The ten largest clones capture 13% of the sample. The label giving this sample's treatment or condition can be read as: in vitro stimulation with specific CMV peptide epitopes to enrich CMV-specific T cells. The rearranged segments are TRBV10-1 and TRBJ2-7; the D gene cannot be named for sure. The material was cultured CD8+ T cells from PBMCs, obtained from culture after CMV antigen stimulation. The source is a human donor in good health (CMV status not recorded). Some clones in this sample may be carry-over from other donors' samples. The CDR3: CASSEYNGYEQYF. The nucleotides read TGCGCCAGCAGTGAGTATAACGGCTACGAGCAGTACTTC.